The present TCR beta chain was sequenced within a study of vaccination and CD4 T cells after COVID-19. Oncomine TCR Beta short-read sequencing was applied to DNA from cultured CD4+ T cells. TCRdb ran MiXCR on the PCR reads and lists one entry per CDR3 protein. Of roughly 25,000 distinct CDR3 sequences listed, about 56% are singletons. This clonotype was counted between two and nine times. Its antigen is unknown. The junction had 6 bases not matched to a gene; V was cut back by 7 bases and J by 9 bases. The CDR3 is 12 amino acids. Germline lookup yields CDR1 MNHNS and CDR2 SASEGT. Treatment specified: roughly 11-day PBMC culture with coronavirus spike peptide pools or control peptides (ViraFEST assay).

Source material: CD4+ T cells from blood, cultured in vitro. V gene TRBV6-1 combines with J gene TRBJ1-5; 7 bases line up with TRBD1. The receptor was isolated from a human donor who had recovered from COVID-19. CDR3 residues: CASTTGSLPQHF. CDR3 DNA sequence: TGTGCCAGCACGACAGGGTCTCTGCCCCAGCATTTT.